These 14 T cell receptor beta chains were sequenced from one sample in a study of sequential checkpoint blockade in melanoma. Assay: immunoSEQ multiplex PCR; the TCRdb copy retains only in-frame clones and omits some. The data contain about 20,000 clones, approximately 80% of them singletons. As for treatment: randomized to nivolumab then ipilimumab (arm A) or the reverse (arm B). Sequencing was performed on CD8+ T cells sorted from blood (inferred from file names), taken from a patient given nivolumab and ipilimumab in sequence. The receptors originated from a human donor with melanoma.

CDR3 sequence: CASSVVERVNTDTQYF. CDR3 DNA sequence: TGTGCCAGCAGCGTAGTGGAGCGGGTCAACACAGATACGCAGTATTTT. This chain joins TRBV9 and TRBJ2-3; possible D gene TRBD2, 6 bases. Germline CDR1 and CDR2: SGDLS and YYNGEE. The CDR3 contains 16 residues. The V and J ends lost 0 bases and 2 bases respectively, with 13 bases between them. Variable domain in full (rest from reference TRBV9 and TRBJ2-3): DSGVTQTPKHLITATGQRVTLRCSPRSGDLSVYWYQQSLDQGLQFLIQYYNGEERAKGNILERFSAQQFPDLHSELNLSSLELGDSALYFCASSVVERVNTDTQYFGPGTRLTVL.

The J gene is TRBJ1-5, the V gene TRBV6-6, with D possibly being TRBD1 (5 bases). This CDR3 region has 16 residues. Per the germline V gene, CDR1 is MNHNY and CDR2 is SVGAGI (reference sequence). The germline V and J ends were trimmed by 8 bases and 6 bases, with 23 bases remaining between them. The CDR3 loop is CASSFTTTVWVQPQHF. CDR3 nucleotides: TGTGCCAGCTCCTTTACCACGACAGTATGGGTTCAGCCCCAGCATTTT.

The CDR3 loop is CASRGGVFEQYF. The CDR3 DNA reads TGTGCCAGCCGGGGGGGGGTGTTCGAGCAGTACTTC. The chain links TRBV2 to TRBJ2-7, with 8 bases lining up with TRBD2. The germline gives CDR1 SNHLY, CDR2 FYNNEI. This CDR3 has 12 amino acids. V lost 8 bases and J lost 6; bases outside the gene matches: 6. Filled out from reference TRBV2 and TRBJ2-7, the complete variable domain reads EPEVTQTPSHQVTQMGQEVILRCVPISNHLYFYWYRQILGQKVEFLVSFYNNEISEKSEIFDDQFSVERPDGSNFTLKIRSTKLEDSAMYFCASRGGVFEQYFGPGTRLTVT.

This clone was counted once. V is TRBV7-9 and J is TRBJ1-2; TRBD1 matches 9 bases. The CDR3 loop spans 13 amino acids. Germline V gene lookup returns CDR1 SEHNR and CDR2 FQNEAQ (reference sequence). V lost 4 bases and J lost 8; bases outside the gene matches: 5. CDR3 residues: CASSYTGTGGYTF. The CDR3, as DNA: TGTGCCAGCAGCTACACCGGGACAGGGGGCTACACCTTC.

Within the sample, this clone is large. The CDR3 sequence: CASSMTGGSYNEQFF. The CDR3 nucleotides are TGTGCCAGTAGTATGACGGGAGGCTCCTACAATGAGCAGTTCTTC. The chain is built from TRBV19 and TRBJ2-1; 7 nucleotides agree with TRBD2. The CDR3 is 15 residues long. V lost 3 bases and J lost 0; bases outside the gene matches: 2. Germline lookup yields CDR1 LNHDA and CDR2 SQIVND (reference sequence).

This chain connects TRBV4-3 to TRBJ2-1; 15 bases match TRBD2. The V gene's germline CDR1 is LGHNA and CDR2 YSLEER. The CDR3 totals 18 residues. V lost 4 bases, J lost 6 bases, and 10 bases stayed unmatched. CDR3 DNA sequence: TGCGCCAGCAGCCTAGCCCGGGGACTAGCGGGGGGAGTCAATGAGCAGTTCTTC. As protein: CASSLARGLAGGVNEQFF.

CDR3 amino acids: CASSYDTGNNSPLHF. The CDR3 coding sequence is TGTGCCAGCAGTTACGACACAGGAAATAATTCACCCCTCCACTTT. V gene TRBV27 combines with J gene TRBJ1-6, with D possibly being TRBD1 (5 bases). V shed 4 bases and J shed 5 bases, with 12 bases lying between them. CDR3 length: 15 residues. Germline V gene sequence: CDR1 MNHEY, CDR2 SMNVEV (reference sequence).

This chain links TRBV7-8 with TRBJ2-7; TRBD1 matches 11 bases. Germline lookup yields CDR1 SGHVS and CDR2 FQNEAQ. The CDR3 spans 16 residues. J lost 7 bases, V lost 1 base, and 9 bases had no gene match. The chain's CDR3 is CASSLGARTGGKEQYF. The CDR3 bases are TGTGCCAGCAGCTTAGGAGCTAGGACAGGGGGCAAAGAGCAGTACTTC.

The genes are TRBV7-2 and TRBJ2-7; TRBD1 aligns across 8 bases. Germline-derived CDR1 and CDR2 are SGHTA and FQGNSA. V was clipped by 2 bases and J by 3 bases; unmatched bases: 9. The CDR3 has 16 residues. This CDR3 reads CASSLSPGQDDYEQYF. For the CDR3, the DNA is TGTGCCAGCAGCTTATCTCCGGGACAGGACGACTACGAGCAGTACTTC.

V is TRBV19 and J is TRBJ2-7, with 7 nucleotides matching TRBD1. V trimming: 5 bases; J trimming: 3 bases; junction bases outside the gene matches: 4. The CDR3 has 13 residues. CDR1 is LNHDA and CDR2 is SQIVND in the germline V gene (reference sequence). CDR3: CASSYRGDYEQYF. For the CDR3, the DNA is TGTGCCAGTAGTTACAGGGGAGACTACGAGCAGTACTTC.

This chain uses TRBV27 with TRBJ2-3; TRBD1 might be the D (5 bases). The CDR3 extends over 14 amino acids. V was shortened by 3 bases and J by 4 bases, with 11 bases between the two germline ends. Per germline, CDR1 MNHEY and CDR2 SMNVEV (reference sequence). CDR3 nucleotide sequence: TGTGCCAGCAGTTTGGACACCTTCGCAGATACGCAGTATTTT. It encodes CASSLDTFADTQYF.

J is TRBJ1-2 and V is TRBV4-3; 10 bases agree with TRBD1. J gave up 8 bases and V 3 bases, and 15 bases lay outside the gene matches. Germline CDR1 reads LGHNA; CDR2 reads YSLEER. The CDR3 consists of 17 residues. In DNA, the CDR3 is TGCGCCAGCAGCCAGCTGCTTTCCGGGACAGGGGATAAAGGCTACACCTTC. Its translation is CASSQLLSGTGDKGYTF.

The chain is built from TRBV7-6 and TRBJ2-5; TRBD1 matches 9 bases. The CDR3 spans 14 residues. V was clipped by 5 bases and J by 3 bases; unmatched bases: 4. The germline V gene has CDR1 SGHVS and CDR2 FNYEAQ. CDR3 residues: CASSPRTGEETQYF. CDR3 coding DNA: TGTGCCAGCAGCCCACGGACAGGGGAAGAGACCCAGTACTTC. The variable domain in full, completed from reference TRBV7-6 and TRBJ2-5, reads GAGVSQSPRYKVTKRGQDVALRCDPISGHVSLYWYRQALGQGPEFLTYFNYEAQQDKSGLPNDRFSAERPEGSISTLTIQRTEQRDSAMYRCASSPRTGEETQYFGPGTRLLVL.

The V gene is TRBV4-3, the J gene TRBJ2-2, with D maybe TRBD2 (7 bases). Germline lookup yields CDR1 LGHNA and CDR2 YSLEER. This CDR3 has 16 amino acids. Trimming removed 1 base from V and 7 bases from J, with 16 bases in between. The CDR3 loop is CASSQGEGGLGGELFF. The DNA for the CDR3 is TGCGCCAGCAGCCAAGGGGAGGGGGGGCTAGGCGGGGAGCTGTTTTTT.